Below are 2 T cell receptor beta chains sequenced from a single sample in a study of blood T cell repertoires in COVID-19. The data were produced by immunoSEQ multiplex PCR, yet TCRdb's version contains in-frame clones alone and is incomplete. Of about 100,000 clones detected, approximately 90% appear once; the ten largest clones hold less than 2.5%. The sample taken for sequencing was peripheral blood. These receptors all come from a man aged 45-60 years with active COVID-19.

This rearrangement joins TRBV5-6 to TRBJ2-3; 7 nucleotides agree with TRBD1. This CDR3 region has 15 residues. Germline V lookup: CDR1 SGHDT, CDR2 YYEEEE. V trimming: 1 base; J trimming: 2 bases; junction bases outside the gene matches: 4. The CDR3 protein is CASSLYDRDTDTQYF. CDR3 sequence (DNA): TGTGCCAGCAGCTTGTACGACAGGGACACAGATACGCAGTATTTT.

The chain combines TRBV19 with TRBJ1-5; D unresolved. V lost 3 bases, J lost 4 bases, and 4 bases lay in between. The CDR3 runs 12 residues. Germline V gene lookup returns CDR1 LNHDA and CDR2 SQIVND (reference sequence). CDR3 bases: TGTGCCAGTAGTATTCTGAATCAGCCCCAGCATTTT. It is translated as CASSILNQPQHF.